The clone carrying this TCR beta chain was seen at least ten times. Its antigen is currently unknown. This specimen belongs to a study of identical twins. Study outcomes and limitations: Some out-of-frame alpha sequences were shared by twins, and these showed excess low generation probability. One should note that invariant MAIT and iNKT cells could partly confound zero-insertion analyses.

One entry per CDR3 protein results from TCRdb running MiXCR on the 5' RACE reads. The repertoire has fewer than 250,000 distinct CDR3 sequences, 9.4% of them found once; the top ten carry 5% to 6.5%. The CDR3 is 14 residues long. After removal of 2 bases from V and 5 bases from J, the junction contained 6 bases not matched to a gene. Germline CDR1 is DFQATT and CDR2 is SNEGSKA (reference sequence). The sample taken for sequencing was memory (CD45RO+) T cells sorted from blood. The J gene is TRBJ2-5, the V gene TRBV20-1; TRBD1 matches at 9 bases. The sequence derives from a woman younger than 35 in good health. CDR3 amino acids: CSARRQGGMETQYF. The CDR3 bases are TGCAGTGCTAGACGACAGGGGGGGATGGAGACCCAGTACTTC.